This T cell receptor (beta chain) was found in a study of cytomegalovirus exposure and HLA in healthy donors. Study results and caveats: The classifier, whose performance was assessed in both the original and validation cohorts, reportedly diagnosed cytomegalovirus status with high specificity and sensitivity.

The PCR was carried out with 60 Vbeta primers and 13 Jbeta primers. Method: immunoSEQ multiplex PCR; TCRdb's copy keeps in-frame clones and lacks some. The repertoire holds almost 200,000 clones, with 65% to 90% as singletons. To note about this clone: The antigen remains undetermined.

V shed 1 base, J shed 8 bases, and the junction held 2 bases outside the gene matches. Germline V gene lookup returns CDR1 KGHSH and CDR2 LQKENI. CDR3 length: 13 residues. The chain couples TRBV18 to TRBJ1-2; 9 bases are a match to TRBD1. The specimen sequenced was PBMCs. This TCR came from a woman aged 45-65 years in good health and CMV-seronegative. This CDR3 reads CASSPRTGAGYTF. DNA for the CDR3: TGTGCCAGCTCACCACGGACAGGGGCCGGCTACACCTTC.